What follows describes a single T cell receptor (beta chain). The assay was immunoSEQ multiplex PCR, and TCRdb's table has in-frame clones only and misses some. This table has some 360,000 clones, approximately 87% appearing once. This specimen comes from a study of blood T cell repertoires in COVID-19. The germline gives CDR1 LNHDA, CDR2 SQIVND (reference sequence). CDR3 length: 15 residues. Trimming shortened V by 5 bases and J by 0 bases, and 11 bases separated the two germline ends. The rearrangement joins TRBV19 to TRBJ1-5; no clear D gene. The sequence came from a woman aged 55 to 70 with COVID-19, enrolled during active disease. The material sequenced was peripheral blood. The CDR3 DNA reads TGTGCCAGTAGTCTGAGAGGAGCTAGCAATCAGCCCCAGCATTTT. Translating it yields CASSLRGASNQPQHF.